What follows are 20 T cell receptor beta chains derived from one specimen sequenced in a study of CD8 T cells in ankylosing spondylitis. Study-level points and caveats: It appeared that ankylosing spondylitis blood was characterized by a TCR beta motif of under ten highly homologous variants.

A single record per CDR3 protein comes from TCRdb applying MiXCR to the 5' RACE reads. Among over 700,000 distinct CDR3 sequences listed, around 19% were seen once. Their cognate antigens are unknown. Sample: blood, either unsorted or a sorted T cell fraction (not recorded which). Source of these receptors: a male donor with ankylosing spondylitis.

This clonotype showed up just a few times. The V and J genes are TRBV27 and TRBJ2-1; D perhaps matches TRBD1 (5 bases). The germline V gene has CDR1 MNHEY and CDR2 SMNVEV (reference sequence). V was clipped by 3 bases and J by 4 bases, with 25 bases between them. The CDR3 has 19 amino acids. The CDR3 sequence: CASSFFGRVAGVSYNEQFF. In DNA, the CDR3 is TGTGCCAGCAGTTTCTTTGGCAGGGTGGCTGGAGTTAGTTACAATGAGCAGTTCTTC.

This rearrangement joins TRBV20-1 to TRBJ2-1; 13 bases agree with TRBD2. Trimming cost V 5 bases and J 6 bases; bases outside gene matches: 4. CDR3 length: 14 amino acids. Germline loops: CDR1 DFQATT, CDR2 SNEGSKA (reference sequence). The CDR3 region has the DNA TGCAGTGCTCCGGGACTAGCGGGACTCAATGAGCAGTTCTTC. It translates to CSAPGLAGLNEQFF.

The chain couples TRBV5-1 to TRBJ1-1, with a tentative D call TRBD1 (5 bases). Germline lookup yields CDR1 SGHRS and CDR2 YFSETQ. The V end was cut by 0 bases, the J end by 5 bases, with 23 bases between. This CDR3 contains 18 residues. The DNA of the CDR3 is TGCGCCAGCAGCTTGGCCTTGAAAGGGGAAAGGGGTATGACTGAAGCTTTCTTT. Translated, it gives CASSLALKGERGMTEAFF.

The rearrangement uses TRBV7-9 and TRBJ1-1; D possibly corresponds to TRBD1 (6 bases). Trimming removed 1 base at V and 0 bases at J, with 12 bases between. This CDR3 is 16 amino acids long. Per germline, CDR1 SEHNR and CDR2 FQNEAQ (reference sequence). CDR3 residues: CASSLGGDIMNTEAFF. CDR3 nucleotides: TGTGCCAGCAGCTTAGGAGGGGACATAATGAACACTGAAGCTTTCTTT.

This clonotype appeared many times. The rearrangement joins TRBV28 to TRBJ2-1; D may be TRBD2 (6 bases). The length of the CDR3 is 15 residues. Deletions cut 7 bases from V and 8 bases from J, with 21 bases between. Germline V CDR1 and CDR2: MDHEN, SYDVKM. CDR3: CASNTVGSVVHEQFF. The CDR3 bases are TGTGCCAGCAACACAGTCGGGAGCGTGGTACATGAGCAGTTCTTC.

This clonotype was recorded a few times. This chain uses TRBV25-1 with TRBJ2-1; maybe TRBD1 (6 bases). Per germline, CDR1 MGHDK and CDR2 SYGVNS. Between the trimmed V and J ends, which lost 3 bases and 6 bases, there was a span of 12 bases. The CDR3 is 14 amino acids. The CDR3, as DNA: TGTGCCAGCAGTGATTCGAACAGGGCCAATGAGCAGTTCTTC. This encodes CASSDSNRANEQFF.

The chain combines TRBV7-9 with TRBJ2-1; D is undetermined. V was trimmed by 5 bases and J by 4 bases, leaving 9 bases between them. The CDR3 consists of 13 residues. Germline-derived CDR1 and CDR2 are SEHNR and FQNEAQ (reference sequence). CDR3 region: CASSARRYNEQFF. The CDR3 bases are TGTGCCAGCAGCGCCCGACGGTACAATGAGCAGTTCTTC.

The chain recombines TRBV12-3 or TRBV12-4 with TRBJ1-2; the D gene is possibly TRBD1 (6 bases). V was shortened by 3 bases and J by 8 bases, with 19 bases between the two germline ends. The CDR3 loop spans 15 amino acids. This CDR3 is CASSFLHPGAGGYTF. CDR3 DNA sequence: TGTGCCAGCAGTTTCCTCCACCCGGGGGCGGGGGGCTACACCTTC.

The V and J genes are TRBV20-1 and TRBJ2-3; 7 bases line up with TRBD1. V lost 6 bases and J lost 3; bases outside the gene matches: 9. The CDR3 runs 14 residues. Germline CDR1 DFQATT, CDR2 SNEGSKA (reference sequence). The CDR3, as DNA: TGCAGTGCCCCTACAGGGGTCGTGACAGATACGCAGTATTTT. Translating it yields CSAPTGVVTDTQYF.

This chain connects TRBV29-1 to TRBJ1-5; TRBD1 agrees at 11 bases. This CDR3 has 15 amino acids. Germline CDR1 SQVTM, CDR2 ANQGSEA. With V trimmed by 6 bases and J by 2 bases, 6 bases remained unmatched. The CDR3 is CSVTGQGGRNQPQHF. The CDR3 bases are TGCAGCGTCACGGGACAGGGGGGACGCAATCAGCCCCAGCATTTT.

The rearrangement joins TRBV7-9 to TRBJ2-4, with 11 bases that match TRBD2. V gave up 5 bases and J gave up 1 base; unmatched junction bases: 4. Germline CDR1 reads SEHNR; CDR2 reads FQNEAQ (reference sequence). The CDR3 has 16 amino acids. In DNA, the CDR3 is TGTGCCAGCAGCACTAGCGGGGGTATGGCCAAAAACATTCAGTACTTC. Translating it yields CASSTSGGMAKNIQYF.

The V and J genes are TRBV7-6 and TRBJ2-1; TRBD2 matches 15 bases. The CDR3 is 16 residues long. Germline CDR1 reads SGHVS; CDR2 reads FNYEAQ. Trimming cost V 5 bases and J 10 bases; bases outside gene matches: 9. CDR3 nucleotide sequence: TGTGCCAGCAGCCTCGGACTAGCGGGAGGGCGAGGGGAGCAGTTCTTC. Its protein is CASSLGLAGGRGEQFF.

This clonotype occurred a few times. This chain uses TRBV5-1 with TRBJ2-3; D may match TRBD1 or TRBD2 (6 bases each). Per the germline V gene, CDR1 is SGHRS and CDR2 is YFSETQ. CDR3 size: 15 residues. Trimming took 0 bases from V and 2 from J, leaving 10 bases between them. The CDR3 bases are TGCGCCAGCAGCTTGGCGGGGGACATCACAGATACGCAGTATTTT. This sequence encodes CASSLAGDITDTQYF.

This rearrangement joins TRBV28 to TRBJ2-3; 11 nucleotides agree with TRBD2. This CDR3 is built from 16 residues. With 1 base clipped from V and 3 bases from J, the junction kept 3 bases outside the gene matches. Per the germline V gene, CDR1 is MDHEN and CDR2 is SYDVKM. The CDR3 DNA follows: TGTGCCAGCAGTTTATTGGCTAGCGGGAGGACAGATACGCAGTATTTT. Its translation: CASSLLASGRTDTQYF.

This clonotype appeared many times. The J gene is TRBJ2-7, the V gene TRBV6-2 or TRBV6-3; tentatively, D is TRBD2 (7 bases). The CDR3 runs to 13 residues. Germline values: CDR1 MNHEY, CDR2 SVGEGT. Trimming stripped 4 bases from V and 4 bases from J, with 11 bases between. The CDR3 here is CASSWGGRYEQYF. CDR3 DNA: TGTGCCAGCAGTTGGGGGGGGCGATACGAGCAGTACTTC.

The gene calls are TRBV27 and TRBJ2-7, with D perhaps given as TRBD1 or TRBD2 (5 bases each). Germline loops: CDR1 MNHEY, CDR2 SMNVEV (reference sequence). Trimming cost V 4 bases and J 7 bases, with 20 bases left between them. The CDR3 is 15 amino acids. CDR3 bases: TGTGCCAGCAGTTCCGGGACCCACCCCTCAGGGGAGCAGTACTTC. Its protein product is CASSSGTHPSGEQYF.

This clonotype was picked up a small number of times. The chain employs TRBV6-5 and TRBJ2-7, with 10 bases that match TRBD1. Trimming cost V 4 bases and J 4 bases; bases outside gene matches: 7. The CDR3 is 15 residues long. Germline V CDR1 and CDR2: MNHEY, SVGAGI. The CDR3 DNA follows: TGTGCCAGCAGTTCTCAGACAGGGGGCAAATACGAGCAGTACTTC. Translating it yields CASSSQTGGKYEQYF.

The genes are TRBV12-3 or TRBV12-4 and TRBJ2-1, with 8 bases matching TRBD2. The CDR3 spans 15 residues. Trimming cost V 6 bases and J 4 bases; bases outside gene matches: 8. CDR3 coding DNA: TGTGCCAGCAGCATGACCGGGGGGGCATACAATGAGCAGTTCTTC. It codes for CASSMTGGAYNEQFF.

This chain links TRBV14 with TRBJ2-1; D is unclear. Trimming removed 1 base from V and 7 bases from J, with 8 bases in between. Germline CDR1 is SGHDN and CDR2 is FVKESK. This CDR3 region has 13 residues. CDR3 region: CASSQVVQNEQFF. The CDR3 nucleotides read TGTGCCAGCAGCCAAGTAGTTCAAAATGAGCAGTTCTTC. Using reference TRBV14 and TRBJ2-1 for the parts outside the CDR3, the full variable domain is EAGVTQFPSHSVIEKGQTVTLRCDPISGHDNLYWYRRVMGKEIKFLLHFVKESKQDESGMPNNRFLAERTGGTYSTLKVQPAELEDSGVYFCASSQVVQNEQFFGPGTRLTVL.

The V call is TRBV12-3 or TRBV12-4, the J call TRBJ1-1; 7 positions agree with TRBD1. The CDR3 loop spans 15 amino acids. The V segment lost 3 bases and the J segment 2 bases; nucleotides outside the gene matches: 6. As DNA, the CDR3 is TGTGCCAGCAGTTTTTGGGACAGAGGAAACACTGAAGCTTTCTTT. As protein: CASSFWDRGNTEAFF.